The 26 T cell receptor beta chains given below trace back to one sample, sequenced in a study of cytomegalovirus exposure and HLA in healthy donors (dated by TCRdb to about 2017). The library was built by means of the immunoSEQ multiplex PCR assay. A mixture of 60 forward primers for TCR Vbeta segments and 13 reverse primers for TCR Jbeta segments was used in the multiplex PCR. TCRdb holds this immuneACCESS table with in-frame rearrangements only. Some clones are missing; in checked studies, unresolved V genes explain under half, and the rest has no known cause. The sample contains about 170,000 clones, approximately 80% of them found a single time. The ten largest clones take up about 2.4% of the sample. The specimen was PBMCs. Receptor source: a male donor in good health and CMV-seronegative.

The chain uses TRBV4-2 and TRBJ2-3; 12 bases fit TRBD2. CDR3 length: 17 amino acids. V shed 0 bases, J shed 3 bases, and the junction held 4 bases outside the gene matches. Per germline, CDR1 LGHNA and CDR2 YNFKEQ. The CDR3 is CASSQDPSGGETDTQYF. CDR3 nucleotide sequence: TGTGCCAGCAGCCAAGATCCTAGCGGGGGGGAGACAGATACGCAGTATTTT.

This clone was seen a handful of times. V gene TRBV7-2 combines with J gene TRBJ1-3; D call uncertain. The length of the CDR3 is 14 residues. Germline V gene sequence: CDR1 SGHTA, CDR2 FQGNSA. Trimming took 5 bases from V and 2 from J, leaving 10 bases between them. CDR3 in DNA: TGTGCCAGCAGCCGCCCGGGAGCTGGAAACACCATATATTTT. It specifies CASSRPGAGNTIYF.

The rearrangement links TRBV6-6 to TRBJ2-2, with D possibly being TRBD2 (5 bases). The V end lost 5 bases, the J end lost 1 base, and 11 bases lay between the germline ends. The CDR3 contains 15 residues. Germline CDR1 is MNHNY and CDR2 is SVGAGI (reference sequence). CDR3 sequence: CASSPGFLNTGELFF. The CDR3 DNA sequence: TGTGCCAGCAGTCCGGGATTCCTGAACACCGGGGAGCTGTTTTTT.

This chain joins TRBV19 and TRBJ1-1, with D maybe TRBD1 (6 bases). Trimming left V 6 bases short and J 0 bases short, with 20 bases between. CDR3 length: 17 amino acids. CDR1 is LNHDA and CDR2 is SQIVND in the germline V gene (reference sequence). In DNA, the CDR3 is TGTGCCAGTAGAAGGGTCCTCAGGGGCCCCATGAACACTGAAGCTTTCTTT. Amino acid sequence: CASRRVLRGPMNTEAFF.

The genes are TRBV30 and TRBJ2-5; D might be TRBD1 (5 bases). With 3 bases removed from V and 1 base from J, the gap between germline ends came to 9 bases. The CDR3 is made up of 13 amino acids. Germline V CDR1 and CDR2: GTSNPN, SVGIG (reference sequence). The CDR3 DNA reads TGTGCCTGGAGCAAGGGGTTCCAAGAGACCCAGTACTTC. As protein: CAWSKGFQETQYF.

The V and J genes are TRBV2 and TRBJ2-7, with 12 bases aligning to TRBD2. CDR3 length: 17 amino acids. Germline V gene data show CDR1 as SNHLY and CDR2 as FYNNEI. V shed 2 bases and J 2 bases; nucleotides not matched to a gene: 7. This chain's CDR3 is CASSELLAGGGPYEQYF. Written as DNA, the CDR3 is TGTGCCAGCAGTGAACTACTAGCGGGAGGTGGTCCCTACGAGCAGTACTTC.

The CDR3 DNA reads TGTGCCAGCAGTGAATCGACAGGGACAACATTCGGAGCTTTCTTT. It codes for CASSESTGTTFGAFF. The chain has TRBV2 and TRBJ1-1; 7 bases line up with TRBD1. Trimming removed 2 bases from V and 10 bases from J; junction bases left unmatched: 13. Germline CDR1 and CDR2: SNHLY and FYNNEI. This CDR3 has 15 amino acids.

The chain combines TRBV6-5 with TRBJ1-6, with D possibly matching TRBD1 (6 bases). The CDR3 covers 15 residues. The germline CDR1 and CDR2 sequences are MNHEY and SVGAGI. V gave up 2 bases and J gave up 9 bases, with 14 bases separating them. Written as DNA, the CDR3 is TGTGCCAGCAGTTACGAACAGGGTGTCGGTTCACCCCTCCACTTT. Protein sequence: CASSYEQGVGSPLHF.

Notes on this clone: Other DNA variants within this sample encode the same CDR3. The rearrangement joins TRBV9 to TRBJ2-7; a possible D gene is TRBD2 (5 bases). The CDR3 is 16 amino acids. Trimming took 0 bases from V and 3 from J, leaving 16 bases between them. Germline V CDR1 and CDR2: SGDLS, YYNGEE. The CDR3 is CASSVAPSLVLYEQYF. CDR3 bases: TGTGCCAGCAGCGTAGCCCCCTCACTAGTTCTCTACGAGCAGTACTTC.

The chain employs TRBV28 and TRBJ2-5; 7 bases align to TRBD1. CDR1 is MDHEN and CDR2 is SYDVKM in the germline V gene. The J segment lost 4 bases and the V segment lost 3 bases, leaving 11 bases of the junction unmatched. CDR3 length equals 16 residues. CDR3: CASSFPSTGAGETQYF. DNA for the CDR3: TGTGCCAGCAGTTTCCCGAGTACAGGGGCAGGAGAGACCCAGTACTTC.

V usage is TRBV27 and J usage is TRBJ2-7, with D possibly being TRBD1 (7 bases). This CDR3 contains 13 residues. Germline CDR1 MNHEY, CDR2 SMNVEV (reference sequence). Trimming removed 4 bases from V and 6 bases from J, with 13 bases in between. The CDR3 is CASSSFQGGEQYF. CDR3 coding DNA: TGTGCCAGCAGTTCCTTCCAGGGGGGCGAGCAGTACTTC.

The genes are TRBV19 and TRBJ2-2; TRBD1 might be the D (5 bases). This CDR3 has 13 amino acids. Per germline, CDR1 LNHDA and CDR2 SQIVND (reference sequence). V lost 7 bases, J lost 1 base, and 7 bases lay in between. CDR3 region: CASTRVNTGELFF. In DNA form, the CDR3 reads TGTGCCAGTACCAGGGTGAACACCGGGGAGCTGTTTTTT.

The chain uses TRBV7-2 and TRBJ1-4; 7 nucleotides agree with TRBD1. Trimming removed 5 bases from V and 8 bases from J; junction bases left unmatched: 8. CDR3 size: 14 residues. Germline values: CDR1 SGHTA, CDR2 FQGNSA. The chain's CDR3 is CASSGTGAREKLFF. The CDR3 DNA follows: TGTGCCAGCAGCGGAACAGGGGCGCGGGAAAAACTGTTTTTT.

This clone was detected a few times. CDR3 coding DNA: TGTGCCAGCACCAACCCGGGGGGCACCTACGAGCAGTACTTC. Translating gives CASTNPGGTYEQYF. This chain uses TRBV7-9 with TRBJ2-7; D perhaps matches TRBD2 (7 bases). CDR3 length equals 14 residues. Germline-derived CDR1 and CDR2 are SEHNR and FQNEAQ (reference sequence). The V gene lost 7 bases and the J gene lost 2 bases, with 15 bases spanning the gap. Based on the CDR3 plus reference TRBV7-9 and TRBJ2-7, the full variable domain is DTGVSQNPRHKITKRGQNVTFRCDPISEHNRLYWYRQTLGQGPEFLTYFQNEAQLEKSRLLSDRFSAERPKGSFSTLEIQRTEQGDSAMYLCASTNPGGTYEQYFGPGTRLTVT.

This chain connects TRBV11-3 to TRBJ2-5; a weak D match, TRBD2 (6 bases). This CDR3 has 16 residues. The V and J ends lost 0 bases and 2 bases respectively, with 13 bases between them. Germline CDR1 and CDR2: SGHNT and YENEEA. DNA for the CDR3: TGTGCCAGCAGCTTAGATCTAGGAGGAGGGCAAGAGACCCAGTACTTC. Translated, it gives CASSLDLGGGQETQYF.

This clone was seen only a few times. The gene calls are TRBV28 and TRBJ1-3; 7 bases agree with TRBD1. Germline CDR1 reads MDHEN; CDR2 reads SYDVKM. The CDR3 length is 15 residues. V lost 1 base to trimming and J lost 4 bases; unmatched junction nucleotides: 4. The CDR3: CASSLYLTGGNTIYF. CDR3 DNA sequence: TGTGCCAGCAGTTTATACCTGACAGGGGGAAACACCATATATTTT. The full variable domain, rest sourced from reference TRBV28 and TRBJ1-3, is DVKVTQSSRYLVKRTGEKVFLECVQDMDHENMFWYRQDPGLGLRLIYFSYDVKMKEKGDIPEGYSVSREKKERFSLILESASTNQTSMYLCASSLYLTGGNTIYFGEGSWLTVV.

The chain has TRBV4-1 and TRBJ2-7; 8 positions match TRBD1. V lost 3 bases and J lost 2; bases outside the gene matches: 6. The germline gives CDR1 MGHRA, CDR2 YSYEKL. This CDR3 is built from 15 residues. The CDR3 sequence: CASSQPGQGTYEQYF. The CDR3 bases are TGCGCCAGCAGCCAGCCCGGACAGGGAACCTACGAGCAGTACTTC.

This chain joins TRBV27 and TRBJ1-6; D gene ambiguous. Germline V gene data show CDR1 as MNHEY and CDR2 as SMNVEV (reference sequence). V lost 3 bases and J lost 5, with 14 bases in between. The length of the CDR3 is 16 residues. The CDR3 DNA reads TGTGCCAGCAGTTTCGACGGTTGGCGGAATAATTCACCCCTCCACTTT. This gives the protein CASSFDGWRNNSPLHF.

The J gene is TRBJ2-1, the V gene TRBV5-4; D is unresolved. Germline V CDR1 and CDR2: SGHNT, YYREEE (reference sequence). V was clipped by 2 bases and J by 0 bases, with 6 bases between them. This CDR3 is built from 14 residues. CDR3 DNA sequence: TGTGCCAGCAGCTTAGCGAGCTCCTACAATGAGCAGTTCTTC. Its protein product is CASSLASSYNEQFF. Based on the CDR3 plus reference TRBV5-4 and TRBJ2-1, the full variable domain is ETGVTQSPTHLIKTRGQQVTLRCSSQSGHNTVSWYQQALGQGPQFIFQYYREEENGRGNFPPRFSGLQFPNYSSELNVNALELDDSALYLCASSLASSYNEQFFGPGTRLTVL.

The chain combines TRBV5-1 with TRBJ2-7; TRBD2 is a possible D gene (7 bases). CDR1 and CDR2 (germline): SGHRS, YFSETQ. V dropped 4 bases and J dropped 2 bases, with 10 bases sitting between them. CDR3 size: 13 residues. Written as DNA, the CDR3 is TGCGCCAGCAGCCACGGGGGGCCCTACGAGCAGTACTTC. It specifies CASSHGGPYEQYF.

The chain carries TRBV4-2 and TRBJ2-2; D is perhaps TRBD2 (5 bases). Between the trimmed V and J ends, which lost 0 bases and 4 bases, there was a span of 6 bases. Looked up from germline, CDR1 is LGHNA and CDR2 is YNFKEQ. The CDR3 has 14 amino acids. The CDR3 loop is CASSQDRGTGELFF. The CDR3 coding sequence is TGTGCCAGCAGCCAAGACCGGGGCACCGGGGAGCTGTTTTTT.

As DNA, the CDR3 is TGTGCCAGTAGTGAGGGACTAGCGGGAGCAATAGATACGCAGTATTTT. It encodes CASSEGLAGAIDTQYF. The J gene is TRBJ2-3, the V gene TRBV19; TRBD2 matches at 14 bases. Germline V gene lookup returns CDR1 LNHDA and CDR2 SQIVND (reference sequence). This CDR3 has 16 amino acids. V lost 5 bases to trimming and J lost 5 bases; unmatched junction nucleotides: 6.

This clone was recorded once. This chain uses TRBV28 with TRBJ2-1, with 12 bases aligning to TRBD2. The CDR3 runs to 16 residues. CDR1 is MDHEN and CDR2 is SYDVKM in the germline V gene. J gave up 7 bases and V 5 bases, and 9 bases lay outside the gene matches. CDR3 nucleotides: TGTGCCAGCAGTCCACCATGGCTAGCGGGAGGGAATGAGCAGTTCTTC. Translated: CASSPPWLAGGNEQFF.

V usage is TRBV7-2 and J usage is TRBJ2-7, with 10 nucleotides matching TRBD2. The V gene end was trimmed by 4 bases and the J gene end by 0 bases; junction bases not matched to a gene: 6. CDR1 is SGHTA and CDR2 is FQGNSA in the germline V gene. CDR3 length: 16 residues. CDR3 sequence: CASSSILAGVSYEQYF. The CDR3 DNA follows: TGTGCCAGCAGCTCGATCCTAGCGGGGGTCTCCTACGAGCAGTACTTC.

The CDR3 region has the DNA TGTGCCAGCAGGGACTCCGGGACAGGGGTTGCATGGGGATATCAGCCCCAGCATTTT. It yields the protein CASRDSGTGVAWGYQPQHF. This sequence joins TRBV2 and TRBJ1-5; TRBD1 matches at 10 bases. The ends lost 6 bases at V and 5 bases at J; junction bases unmatched: 19. This CDR3 spans 19 amino acids. The germline gives CDR1 SNHLY, CDR2 FYNNEI.

The chain is built from TRBV6-5 and TRBJ2-7; D is ambiguous. The CDR3 covers 13 residues. V dropped 0 bases and J dropped 2 bases, with 5 bases sitting between them. The germline V gene encodes CDR1 MNHEY and CDR2 SVGAGI. DNA for the CDR3: TGTGCCAGCAGTTACTCTCACACCTACGAGCAGTACTTC. The encoded protein is CASSYSHTYEQYF.